Sequencing of this TCR beta chain was carried out in a study of T-cell reconstitution after alpha-beta-depleted transplantation in children. Unique molecular identifiers were incorporated during preparation of the TCRbeta library. MiXCR, applied by TCRdb to the PCR reads, yields one record per CDR3 protein. The repertoire consists of about 540,000 distinct CDR3 sequences, with approximately 20% occurring once and the leading ten covering 3% to 3.5%. V was pared by 5 bases and J by 2 bases, with 19 bases between. The CDR3 length is 16 residues. Germline CDR1 reads PRHDT; CDR2 reads FYEKMQ (reference sequence). This clonotype was counted only a few times.

Here the sequenced sample was PBMCs from the stem cell graft donor, taken from the stem cell graft. This receptor was taken from a human donor who donated a stem cell graft to a child with acute lymphoblastic leukemia. The chain is built from TRBV13 and TRBJ2-7; tentative D call: TRBD2 (6 bases). CDR3 DNA: TGTGCCAGCAGCCTCCTCCTGGCGGGCGGGACCTACGAGCAGTACTTC. It codes for CASSLLLAGGTYEQYF.